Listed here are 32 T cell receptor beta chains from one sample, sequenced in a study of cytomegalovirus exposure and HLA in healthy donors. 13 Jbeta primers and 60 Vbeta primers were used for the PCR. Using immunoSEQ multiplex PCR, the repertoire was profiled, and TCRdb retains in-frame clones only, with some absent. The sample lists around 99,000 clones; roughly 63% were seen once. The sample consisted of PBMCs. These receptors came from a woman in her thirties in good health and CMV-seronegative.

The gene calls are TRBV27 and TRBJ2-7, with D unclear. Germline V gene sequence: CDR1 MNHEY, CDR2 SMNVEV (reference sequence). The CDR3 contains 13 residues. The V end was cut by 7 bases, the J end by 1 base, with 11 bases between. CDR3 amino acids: CASIGWRSYEQYF. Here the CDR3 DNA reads TGTGCCAGCATCGGTTGGCGGTCCTACGAGCAGTACTTC.

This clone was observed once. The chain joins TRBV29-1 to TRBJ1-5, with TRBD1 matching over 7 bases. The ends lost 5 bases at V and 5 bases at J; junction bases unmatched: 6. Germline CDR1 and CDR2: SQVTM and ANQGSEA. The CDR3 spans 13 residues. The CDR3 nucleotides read TGCAGCGTTACGGGACAGCTAGATCAGCCCCAGCATTTT. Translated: CSVTGQLDQPQHF.

This CDR3 reads CASRKPGHTYEQYF. The CDR3 DNA sequence: TGTGCCAGTAGAAAGCCGGGACATACCTACGAGCAGTACTTC. This rearrangement joins TRBV5-8 to TRBJ2-7, with D perhaps TRBD1 (6 bases). The V end lost 8 bases, the J end lost 2 bases, and 17 bases lay between the germline ends. The CDR3 totals 14 residues. The V gene's germline CDR1 is SGHTS and CDR2 YDEGEE. Full variable domain (missing parts from reference TRBV5-8 and TRBJ2-7): EAGVTQSPTHLIKTRGQQATLRCSPISGHTSVYWYQQALGLGLQFLLWYDEGEERNRGNFPPRFSGRQFPNYSSELNVNALELEDSALYLCASRKPGHTYEQYFGPGTRLTVT.

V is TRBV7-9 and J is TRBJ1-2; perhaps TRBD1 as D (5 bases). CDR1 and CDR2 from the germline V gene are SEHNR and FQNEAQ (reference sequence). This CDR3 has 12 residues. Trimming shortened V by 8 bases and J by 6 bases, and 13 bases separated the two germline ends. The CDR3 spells CASHPGSHGYTF. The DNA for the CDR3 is TGTGCCAGCCATCCAGGGTCCCATGGCTACACCTTC.

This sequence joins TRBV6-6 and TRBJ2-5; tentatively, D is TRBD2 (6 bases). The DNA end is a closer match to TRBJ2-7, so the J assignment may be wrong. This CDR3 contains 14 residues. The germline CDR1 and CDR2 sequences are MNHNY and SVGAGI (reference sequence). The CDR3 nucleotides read TGTGCCAGCAGTTACTCCGGGGGTCCCCACGAGCAGTACTTC. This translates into CASSYSGGPHEQYF.

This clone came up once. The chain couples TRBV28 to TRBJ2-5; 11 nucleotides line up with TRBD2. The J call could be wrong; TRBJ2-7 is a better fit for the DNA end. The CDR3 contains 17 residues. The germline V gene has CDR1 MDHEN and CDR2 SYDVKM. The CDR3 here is CASRGVGLAESSYEQYF. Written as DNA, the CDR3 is TGTGCCAGCAGGGGAGTGGGACTAGCGGAAAGCTCCTACGAGCAGTACTTC.

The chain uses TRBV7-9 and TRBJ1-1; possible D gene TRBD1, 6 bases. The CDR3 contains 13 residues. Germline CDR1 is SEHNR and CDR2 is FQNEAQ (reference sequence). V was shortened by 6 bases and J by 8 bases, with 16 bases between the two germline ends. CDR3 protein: CASRTPGGQEAFF. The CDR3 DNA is TGTGCCAGCAGAACCCCGGGGGGGCAAGAAGCTTTCTTT.

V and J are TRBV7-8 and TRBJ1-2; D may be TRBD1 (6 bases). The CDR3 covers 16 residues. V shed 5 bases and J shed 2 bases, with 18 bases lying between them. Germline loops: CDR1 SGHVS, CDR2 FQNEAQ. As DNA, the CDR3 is TGTGCCAGCAGCCATGGGGTAACAGGGAGCAACTATGGCTACACCTTC. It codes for CASSHGVTGSNYGYTF.

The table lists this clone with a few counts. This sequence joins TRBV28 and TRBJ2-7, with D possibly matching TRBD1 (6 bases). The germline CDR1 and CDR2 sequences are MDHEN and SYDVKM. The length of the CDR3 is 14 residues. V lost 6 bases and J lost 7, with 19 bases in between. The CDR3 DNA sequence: TGTGCCAGCAGGCCAACTACAGGGCTGGGGGAGCAGTACTTC. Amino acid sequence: CASRPTTGLGEQYF.

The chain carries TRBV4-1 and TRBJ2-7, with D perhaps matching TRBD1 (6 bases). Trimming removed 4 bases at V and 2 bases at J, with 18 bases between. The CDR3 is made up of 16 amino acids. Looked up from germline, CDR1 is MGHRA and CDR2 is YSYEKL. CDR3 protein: CASSPIGWDKAYEQYF. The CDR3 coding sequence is TGCGCCAGCAGCCCAATCGGCTGGGACAAAGCCTACGAGCAGTACTTC.

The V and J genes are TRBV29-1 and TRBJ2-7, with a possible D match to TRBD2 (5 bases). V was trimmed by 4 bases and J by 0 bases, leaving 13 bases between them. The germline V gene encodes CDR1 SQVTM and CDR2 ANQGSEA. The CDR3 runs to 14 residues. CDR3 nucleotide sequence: TGCAGCGTTGTAGTCCAGCGGAGCTCCTACGAGCAGTACTTC. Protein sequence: CSVVVQRSSYEQYF.

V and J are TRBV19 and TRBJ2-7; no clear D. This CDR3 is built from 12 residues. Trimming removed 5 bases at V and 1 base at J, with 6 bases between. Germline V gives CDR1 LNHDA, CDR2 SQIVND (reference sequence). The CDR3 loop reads CASSASSYEQYF. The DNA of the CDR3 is TGTGCCAGTAGTGCCAGTTCCTACGAGCAGTACTTC.

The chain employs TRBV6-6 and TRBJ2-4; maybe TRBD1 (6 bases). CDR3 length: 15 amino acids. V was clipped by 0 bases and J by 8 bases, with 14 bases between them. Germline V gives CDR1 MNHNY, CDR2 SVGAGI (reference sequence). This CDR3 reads CASSYSGGIGDIQYF. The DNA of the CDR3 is TGTGCCAGCAGTTACTCAGGGGGTATTGGGGACATTCAGTACTTC.

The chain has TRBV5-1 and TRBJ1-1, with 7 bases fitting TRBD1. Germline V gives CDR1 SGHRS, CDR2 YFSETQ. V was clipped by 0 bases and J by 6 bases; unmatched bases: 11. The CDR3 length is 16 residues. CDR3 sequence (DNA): TGCGCCAGCAGCTTGGTGCCTACGCCCGGGACAGCTGAAGCTTTCTTT. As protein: CASSLVPTPGTAEAFF. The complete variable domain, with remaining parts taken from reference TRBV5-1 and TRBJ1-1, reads KAGVTQTPRYLIKTRGQQVTLSCSPISGHRSVSWYQQTPGQGLQFLFEYFSETQRNKGNFPGRFSGRQFSNSRSEMNVSTLELGDSALYLCASSLVPTPGTAEAFFGQGTRLTVV.

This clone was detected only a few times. The CDR3 reads CASSYSPGQLTYEQYF. DNA for the CDR3: TGTGCCAGCAGTTACTCGCCGGGACAGCTAACCTACGAGCAGTACTTC. The V and J genes are TRBV6-5 and TRBJ2-7; 7 bases fit TRBD1. V lost 0 bases, J lost 2 bases, and 7 bases stayed unmatched. This CDR3 comprises 16 residues. CDR1 and CDR2 from the germline V gene are MNHEY and SVGAGI.

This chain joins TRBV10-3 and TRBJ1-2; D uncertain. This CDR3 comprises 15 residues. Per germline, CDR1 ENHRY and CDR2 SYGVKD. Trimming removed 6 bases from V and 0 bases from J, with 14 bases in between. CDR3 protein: CAIRYQTDPNYGYTF. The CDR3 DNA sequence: TGTGCCATCAGGTATCAAACAGATCCTAACTATGGCTACACCTTC.

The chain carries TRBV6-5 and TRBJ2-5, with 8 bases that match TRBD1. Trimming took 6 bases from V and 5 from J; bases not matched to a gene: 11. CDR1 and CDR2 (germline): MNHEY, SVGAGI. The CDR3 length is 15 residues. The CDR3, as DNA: TGTGCCAGCAGCTCGGCAGGGGGCTGGTCGGAGACCCAGTACTTC. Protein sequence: CASSSAGGWSETQYF.

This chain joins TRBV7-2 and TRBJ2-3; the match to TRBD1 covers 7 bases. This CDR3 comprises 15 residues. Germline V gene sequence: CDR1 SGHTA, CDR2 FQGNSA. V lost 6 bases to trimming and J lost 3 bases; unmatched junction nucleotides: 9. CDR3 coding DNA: TGTGCCAGCAGTTCCCCCGACAGGGCTACAGATACGCAGTATTTT. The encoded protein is CASSSPDRATDTQYF.

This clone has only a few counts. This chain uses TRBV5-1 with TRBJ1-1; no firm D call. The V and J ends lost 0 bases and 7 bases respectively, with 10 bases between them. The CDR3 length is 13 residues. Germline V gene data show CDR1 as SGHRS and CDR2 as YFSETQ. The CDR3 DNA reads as TGCGCCAGCAGCTTGGAAGGTCGGGGTGAAGCTTTCTTT. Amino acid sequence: CASSLEGRGEAFF.

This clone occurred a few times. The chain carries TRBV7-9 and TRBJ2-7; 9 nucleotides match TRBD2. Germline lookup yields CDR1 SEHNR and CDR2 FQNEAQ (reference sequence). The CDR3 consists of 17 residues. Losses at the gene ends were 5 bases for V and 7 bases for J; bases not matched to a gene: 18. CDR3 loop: CASSPPPRLAVFGEQYF. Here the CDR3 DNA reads TGTGCCAGCAGCCCTCCTCCACGACTAGCGGTGTTTGGGGAGCAGTACTTC.

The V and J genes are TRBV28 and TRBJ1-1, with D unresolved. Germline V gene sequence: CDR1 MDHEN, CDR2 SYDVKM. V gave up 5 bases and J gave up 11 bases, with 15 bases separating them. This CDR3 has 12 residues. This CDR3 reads CASSPTLIIAFF. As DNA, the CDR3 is TGTGCCAGCAGTCCCACTCTAATAATCGCTTTCTTT. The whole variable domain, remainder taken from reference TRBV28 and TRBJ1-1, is DVKVTQSSRYLVKRTGEKVFLECVQDMDHENMFWYRQDPGLGLRLIYFSYDVKMKEKGDIPEGYSVSREKKERFSLILESASTNQTSMYLCASSPTLIIAFFGQGTRLTVV.

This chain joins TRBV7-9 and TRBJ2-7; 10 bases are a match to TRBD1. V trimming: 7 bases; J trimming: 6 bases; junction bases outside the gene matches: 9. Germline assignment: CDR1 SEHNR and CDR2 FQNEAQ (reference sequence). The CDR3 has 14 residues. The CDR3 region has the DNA TGTGCCAGCACCAAAGACAGGGGGCAAGGCGAGCAGTACTTC. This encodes CASTKDRGQGEQYF.

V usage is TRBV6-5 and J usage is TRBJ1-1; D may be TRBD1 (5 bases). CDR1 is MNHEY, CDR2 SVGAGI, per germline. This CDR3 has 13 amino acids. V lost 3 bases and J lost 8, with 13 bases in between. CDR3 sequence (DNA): TGTGCCAGCAGTTATGGTTCGGGGGTGGAAGCTTTCTTT. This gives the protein CASSYGSGVEAFF.

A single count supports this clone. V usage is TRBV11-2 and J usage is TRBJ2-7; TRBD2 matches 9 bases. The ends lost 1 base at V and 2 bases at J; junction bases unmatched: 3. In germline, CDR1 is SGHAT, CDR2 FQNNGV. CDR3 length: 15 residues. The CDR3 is CASSLVASGTYEQYF. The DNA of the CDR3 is TGTGCCAGCAGCTTAGTGGCTAGCGGGACCTACGAGCAGTACTTC.

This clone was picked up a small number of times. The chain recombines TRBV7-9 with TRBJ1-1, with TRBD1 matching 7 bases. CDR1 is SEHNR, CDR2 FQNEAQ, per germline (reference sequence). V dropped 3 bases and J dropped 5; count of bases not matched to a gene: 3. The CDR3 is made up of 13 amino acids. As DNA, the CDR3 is TGTGCCAGCAGCTTTTCACAGGGGACTGAAGCTTTCTTT. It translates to CASSFSQGTEAFF. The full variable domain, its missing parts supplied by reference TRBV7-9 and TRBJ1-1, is DTGVSQNPRHKITKRGQNVTFRCDPISEHNRLYWYRQTLGQGPEFLTYFQNEAQLEKSRLLSDRFSAERPKGSFSTLEIQRTEQGDSAMYLCASSFSQGTEAFFGQGTRLTVV.

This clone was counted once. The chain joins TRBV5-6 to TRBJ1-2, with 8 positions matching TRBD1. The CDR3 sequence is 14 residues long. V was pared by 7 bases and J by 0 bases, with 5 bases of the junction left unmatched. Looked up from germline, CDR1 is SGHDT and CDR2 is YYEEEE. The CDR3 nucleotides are TGTGCCAGCGTGGGGGACAGGACTAACTATGGCTACACCTTC. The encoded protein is CASVGDRTNYGYTF. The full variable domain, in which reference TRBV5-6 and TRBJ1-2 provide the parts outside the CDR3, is DAGVTQSPTHLIKTRGQQVTLRCSPKSGHDTVSWYQQALGQGPQFIFQYYEEEERQRGNFPDRFSGHQFPNYSSELNVNALLLGDSALYLCASVGDRTNYGYTFGSGTRLTVV.

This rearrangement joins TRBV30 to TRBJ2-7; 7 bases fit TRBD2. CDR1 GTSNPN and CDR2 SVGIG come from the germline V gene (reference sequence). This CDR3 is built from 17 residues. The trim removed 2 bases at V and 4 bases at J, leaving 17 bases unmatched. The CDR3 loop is CAWSPHRLREFGYEQYF. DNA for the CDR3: TGTGCCTGGAGTCCCCATCGATTGCGGGAGTTCGGATACGAGCAGTACTTC.

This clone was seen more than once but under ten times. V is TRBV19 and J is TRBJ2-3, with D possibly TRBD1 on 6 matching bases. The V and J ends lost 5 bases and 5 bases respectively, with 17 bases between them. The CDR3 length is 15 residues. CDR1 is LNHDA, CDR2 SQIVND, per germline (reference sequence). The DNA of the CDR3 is TGTGCCAGTAGTGTTGGTACAGGGTACGGAGATACGCAGTATTTT. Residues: CASSVGTGYGDTQYF.

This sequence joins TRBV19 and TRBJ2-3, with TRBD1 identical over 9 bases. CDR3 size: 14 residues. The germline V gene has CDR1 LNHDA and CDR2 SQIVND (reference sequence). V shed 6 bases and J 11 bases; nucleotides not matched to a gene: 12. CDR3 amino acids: CASRTPGQGRMQYF. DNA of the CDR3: TGTGCCAGTAGGACCCCGGGACAGGGTCGGATGCAGTATTTT.

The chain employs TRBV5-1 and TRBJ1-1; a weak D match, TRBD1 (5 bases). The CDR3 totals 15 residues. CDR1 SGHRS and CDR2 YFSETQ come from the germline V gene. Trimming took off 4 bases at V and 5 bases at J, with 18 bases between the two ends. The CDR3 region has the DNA TGCGCCAGCAGCCACAGGCCCGGATGGGATACTGAAGCTTTCTTT. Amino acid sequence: CASSHRPGWDTEAFF.

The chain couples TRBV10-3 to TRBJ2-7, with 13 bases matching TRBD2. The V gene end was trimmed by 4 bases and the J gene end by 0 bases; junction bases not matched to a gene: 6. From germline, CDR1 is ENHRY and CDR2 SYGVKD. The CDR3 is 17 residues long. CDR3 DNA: TGTGCCATCAGTGGTATGGGGACTAGCGGGACCTCCTACGAGCAGTACTTC. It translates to CAISGMGTSGTSYEQYF.

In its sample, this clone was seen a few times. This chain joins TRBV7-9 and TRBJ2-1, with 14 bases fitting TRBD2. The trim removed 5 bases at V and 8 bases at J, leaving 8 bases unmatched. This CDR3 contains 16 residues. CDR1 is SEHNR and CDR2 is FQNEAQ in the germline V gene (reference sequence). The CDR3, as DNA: TGTGCCAGCAGCCCAATGGGACTAGCGGGAGTCCATGAGCAGTTCTTC. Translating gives CASSPMGLAGVHEQFF.